This TCR beta chain is from a study of blood T cell repertoires in COVID-19. Across the whole study: The United States, Italy and Spain supplied acute and convalescent COVID-19 samples. Sources were T cells, B-cell-depleted T cells, or PBMCs; the material itself was cDNA or gDNA.

CDR3 length: 14 amino acids. In germline, CDR1 is SGHTA, CDR2 FQGNSA. The germline V and J ends were trimmed by 3 bases and 4 bases, with 9 bases remaining between them. Per the study methods: Reference gene primer amplification gave estimated nucleated cell counts. Data came from immunoSEQ multiplex PCR; TCRdb stores just in-frame clones and leaves some out. D and trimming come from the DNA, and the V and J calls and clone size come from that table. The sample consists of over 100,000 clones, approximately 85% of them appearing once. This clone has more than one count but fewer than ten. V is TRBV7-2 and J is TRBJ1-4; tentatively, D is TRBD1 (6 bases). The clonotype comes from a man in his sixties with acute or convalescent COVID-19. The specimen was peripheral blood. The DNA for the CDR3 is TGTGCCAGCAGCTTCCCAGGGGTTAATGAAAAACTGTTTTTT. Its protein product is CASSFPGVNEKLFF. Complete variable domain (other parts from reference TRBV7-2 and TRBJ1-4): GAGVSQSPSNKVTEKGKDVELRCDPISGHTALYWYRQSLGQGLEFLIYFQGNSAPDKSGLPSDRFSAERTGGSVSTLTIQRTQQEDSAVYLCASSFPGVNEKLFFGSGTQLSVL.